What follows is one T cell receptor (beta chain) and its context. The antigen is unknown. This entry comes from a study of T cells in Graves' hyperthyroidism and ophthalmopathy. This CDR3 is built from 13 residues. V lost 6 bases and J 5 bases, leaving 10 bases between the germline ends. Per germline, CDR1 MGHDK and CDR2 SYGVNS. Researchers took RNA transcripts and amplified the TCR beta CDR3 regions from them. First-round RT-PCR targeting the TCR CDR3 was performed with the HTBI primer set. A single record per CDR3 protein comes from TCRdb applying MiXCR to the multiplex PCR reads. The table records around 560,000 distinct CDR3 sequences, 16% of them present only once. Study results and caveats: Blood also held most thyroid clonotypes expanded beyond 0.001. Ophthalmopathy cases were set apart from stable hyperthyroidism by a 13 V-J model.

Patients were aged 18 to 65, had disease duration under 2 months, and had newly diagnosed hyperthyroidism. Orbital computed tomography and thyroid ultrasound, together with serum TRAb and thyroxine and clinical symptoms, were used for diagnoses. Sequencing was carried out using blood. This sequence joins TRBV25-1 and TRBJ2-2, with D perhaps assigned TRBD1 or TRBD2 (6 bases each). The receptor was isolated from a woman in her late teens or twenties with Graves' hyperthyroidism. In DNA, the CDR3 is TGTGCCAGCAGGTGGAGGGGGACCGGGGAGCTGTTTTTT. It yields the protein CASRWRGTGELFF.